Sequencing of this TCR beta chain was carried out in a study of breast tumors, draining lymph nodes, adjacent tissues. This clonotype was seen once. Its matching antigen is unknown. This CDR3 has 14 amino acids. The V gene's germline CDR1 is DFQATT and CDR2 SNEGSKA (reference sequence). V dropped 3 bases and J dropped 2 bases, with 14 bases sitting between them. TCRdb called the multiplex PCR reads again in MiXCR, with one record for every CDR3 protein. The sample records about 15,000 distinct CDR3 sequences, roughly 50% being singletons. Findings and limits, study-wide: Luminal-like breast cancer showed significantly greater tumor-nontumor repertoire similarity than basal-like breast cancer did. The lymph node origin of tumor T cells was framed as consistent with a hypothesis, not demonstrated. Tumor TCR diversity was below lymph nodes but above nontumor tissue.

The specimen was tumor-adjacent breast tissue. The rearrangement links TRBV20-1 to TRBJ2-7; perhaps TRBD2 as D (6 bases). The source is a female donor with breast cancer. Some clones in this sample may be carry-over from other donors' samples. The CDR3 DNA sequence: TGCAGTGCTAGTTCGCCCAAGCGGGCCTACGAGCAGTACTTC. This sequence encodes CSASSPKRAYEQYF.